A single sample gave rise to the 31 T cell receptor beta chains below, sequenced in a study of shared clonotypes between healthy human individuals. The table came from immunoSEQ multiplex PCR; TCRdb's copy has only in-frame clones and leaves some out. The sample has 2 million to 2.5 million clones, roughly 90% seen once; the top ten hold about 0.36%. Sequenced sample: naive CD4+ T cells from PBMCs. Subset in this sample: CD45RA+ positively selected. The receptors shown here come from a man between 18 and 29 years old in good health. Some clones in this sample may be carry-over from other donors' samples.

This chain uses TRBV4-2 with TRBJ1-4, with 7 positions matching TRBD1. V lost 0 bases and J lost 0; bases outside the gene matches: 10. Looked up from germline, CDR1 is LGHNA and CDR2 is YNFKEQ. The CDR3 extends over 19 amino acids. CDR3 coding DNA: TGTGCCAGCAGCCAAGAAGGGGGCGGGGGTGTTGCAACTAATGAAAAACTGTTTTTT. It translates to CASSQEGGGGVATNEKLFF.

The V call is TRBV6-5, the J call TRBJ2-5, with D perhaps matching TRBD1 or TRBD2 (5 bases each). The germline V gene encodes CDR1 MNHEY and CDR2 SVGAGI. The CDR3 runs 13 residues. V was pared by 2 bases and J by 5 bases, with 9 bases between. The CDR3 bases are TGTGCCAGCAGTTACGGGGGTCCGGAGACCCAGTACTTC. This translates into CASSYGGPETQYF.

The chain links TRBV6-1 to TRBJ2-7, with D perhaps matching TRBD2 (6 bases). The V and J ends lost 4 bases and 6 bases respectively, with 16 bases between them. CDR3 length: 14 amino acids. CDR1 is MNHNS, CDR2 SASEGT, per germline. The CDR3, as DNA: TGTGCCAGCAGTGTCCCCGGGACTGAAAGCGAGCAGTACTTC. This codes for CASSVPGTESEQYF.

The rearrangement uses TRBV6-6 and TRBJ2-7; D possibly matches TRBD1 or TRBD2 (7 bases each). The V gene's germline CDR1 is MNHNY and CDR2 SVGAGI (reference sequence). The CDR3 consists of 16 residues. The V gene lost 2 bases and the J gene lost 6 bases, with 20 bases spanning the gap. The CDR3 coding sequence is TGTGCCAGCAGTTACCCCGGGACAGCGGGAACGGGCGAGCAGTACTTC. Translation: CASSYPGTAGTGEQYF.

This sequence joins TRBV6-6 and TRBJ2-2; D is uncertain. This CDR3 has 15 residues. Deletions cut 2 bases from V and 7 bases from J, with 14 bases between. The germline CDR1 and CDR2 sequences are MNHNY and SVGAGI (reference sequence). The CDR3 DNA sequence: TGTGCCAGCAGTTACCCCCAAACAAGTCTCGGGGAGCTGTTTTTT. Amino acid sequence: CASSYPQTSLGELFF.

The CDR3 bases are TGTGCCACCAGCAGCCTACCAGGCGGGAGACGCTCCTACAATGAGCAGTTCTTC. Amino acid sequence: CATSSLPGGRRSYNEQFF. The V call is TRBV15, the J call TRBJ2-1, with 7 bases aligning to TRBD2. CDR3 size: 18 residues. Germline V gene sequence: CDR1 LNHNV, CDR2 YYDKDF (reference sequence). V dropped 3 bases and J dropped 0; count of bases not matched to a gene: 11. The complete variable domain, with remaining parts taken from reference TRBV15 and TRBJ2-1, reads DAMVIQNPRYQVTQFGKPVTLSCSQTLNHNVMYWYQQKSSQAPKLLFHYYDKDFNNEADTPDNFQSRRPNTSFCFLDIRSPGLGDTAMYLCATSSLPGGRRSYNEQFFGPGTRLTVL.

As to this clone: The sample has other DNA sequences that encode this CDR3 too. The V and J genes are TRBV18 and TRBJ1-1, with TRBD1 matching 7 bases. This CDR3 is built from 15 residues. V was pared by 2 bases and J by 1 base, with 4 bases of the junction left unmatched. Germline V gene sequence: CDR1 KGHSH, CDR2 LQKENI. This chain's CDR3 is CASSPGQVRNTEAFF. CDR3 nucleotides: TGTGCCAGCTCACCAGGACAGGTGAGGAACACTGAAGCTTTCTTT.

This chain connects TRBV18 to TRBJ2-6, with 10 bases aligning to TRBD1. V lost 4 bases, J lost 4 bases, and 7 bases stayed unmatched. The germline V gene encodes CDR1 KGHSH and CDR2 LQKENI. CDR3 size: 17 residues. In DNA form, the CDR3 reads TGTGCCAGCTCACTGGGACAGGGGCTGTCAGGGGCCAACGTCCTGACTTTC. This gives the protein CASSLGQGLSGANVLTF.

The chain employs TRBV7-9 and TRBJ2-3; 13 nucleotides line up with TRBD2. Losses at the gene ends were 3 bases for V and 3 bases for J; bases not matched to a gene: 3. This CDR3 region has 16 residues. Germline V gives CDR1 SEHNR, CDR2 FQNEAQ (reference sequence). The CDR3 DNA follows: TGTGCCAGCAGCTTCGGACTAGCGGGAGTGACAGATACGCAGTATTTT. Its translation: CASSFGLAGVTDTQYF.

This sequence joins TRBV9 and TRBJ2-1; 7 bases line up with TRBD2. Per germline, CDR1 SGDLS and CDR2 YYNGEE. The CDR3 consists of 16 residues. The trim removed 0 bases at V and 3 bases at J, leaving 6 bases unmatched. CDR3 in amino acids: CASSVAAVAGYNEQFF. The CDR3 DNA is TGTGCCAGCAGCGTAGCTGCGGTAGCGGGCTACAATGAGCAGTTCTTC.

The chain recombines TRBV28 with TRBJ1-3; 8 bases are a match to TRBD1. From germline, CDR1 is MDHEN and CDR2 SYDVKM. The CDR3 extends over 16 amino acids. After removal of 5 bases from V and 0 bases from J, the junction contained 6 bases not matched to a gene. In DNA, the CDR3 is TGTGCCAGCAGTCCCTGGGACAGGTACTCTGGAAACACCATATATTTT. Amino acids: CASSPWDRYSGNTIYF.

V usage is TRBV29-1 and J usage is TRBJ1-5; perhaps TRBD1 as D (5 bases). Germline V lookup: CDR1 SQVTM, CDR2 ANQGSEA. The V and J ends lost 3 bases and 7 bases respectively, with 13 bases between them. The CDR3 spans 13 residues. This CDR3 is CSVEGGTGQPQHF. In DNA form, the CDR3 reads TGCAGCGTTGAGGGGGGTACGGGCCAGCCCCAGCATTTT.

The chain employs TRBV2 and TRBJ2-5; 14 bases align to TRBD2. The end of the DNA aligns better with TRBJ2-7, so the J call may be wrong. This CDR3 has 13 amino acids. Germline CDR1 SNHLY, CDR2 FYNNEI. The CDR3 is CASRGTSGGEQYF. DNA for the CDR3: TGTGCCAGCAGGGGGACTAGCGGGGGCGAGCAGTACTTC.

As concerns this clone: The same CDR3 is also encoded by other DNA sequences in this sample. The rearrangement joins TRBV11-2 to TRBJ1-1; D unclear. V lost 2 bases, J lost 2 bases, and 3 bases lay in between. Per the germline V gene, CDR1 is SGHAT and CDR2 is FQNNGV. The CDR3 extends over 12 amino acids. The CDR3 coding sequence is TGTGCCAGCAGCTTATCAAACACTGAAGCTTTCTTT. Translating gives CASSLSNTEAFF. Full variable domain (outside the CDR3, taken from reference TRBV11-2 and TRBJ1-1): EAGVAQSPRYKIIEKRQSVAFWCNPISGHATLYWYQQILGQGPKLLIQFQNNGVVDDSQLPKDRFSAERLKGVDSTLKIQPAKLEDSAVYLCASSLSNTEAFFGQGTRLTVV.

In regard to this clone: A clone one base away is much larger, so this may be a read error. V gene TRBV6-5 combines with J gene TRBJ2-5; D is unresolved. Looked up from germline, CDR1 is MNHEY and CDR2 is SVGAGI. The length of the CDR3 is 10 residues. V was trimmed by 5 bases and J by 5 bases, leaving 3 bases between them. The CDR3 region has the DNA TGTGCCAGCAGTGAGGAGACCCAGTACTTC. Residues: CASSEETQYF.

V usage is TRBV7-3 and J usage is TRBJ2-1; D may be TRBD2 (7 bases). Germline CDR1 is SGHTA and CDR2 is FQGTGA. V was shortened by 2 bases and J by 1 base, with 9 bases between the two germline ends. The CDR3 length is 15 residues. The CDR3 DNA is TGTGCCAGCAGCTTAGCGGGGGCATCCTACAATGAGCAGTTCTTC. Protein product: CASSLAGASYNEQFF.

A remark on this clone: This sample also contains other DNA sequences that code for the same CDR3. The J gene is TRBJ2-7, the V gene TRBV28; D uncertain. Trimming removed 3 bases from V and 0 bases from J, with 6 bases in between. The CDR3 loop spans 13 amino acids. Germline V gives CDR1 MDHEN, CDR2 SYDVKM. DNA of the CDR3: TGTGCCAGCAGTTTCGGCCCCTCCTACGAGCAGTACTTC. This gives the protein CASSFGPSYEQYF.

This sequence joins TRBV28 and TRBJ1-1; 7 bases line up with TRBD1. V lost 8 bases and J lost 4; bases outside the gene matches: 13. CDR1 and CDR2 (germline): MDHEN, SYDVKM. The CDR3 spans 15 residues. The CDR3 sequence: CASPGSAGGLTEAFF. CDR3 sequence (DNA): TGTGCCAGCCCTGGTTCGGCAGGGGGTCTCACTGAAGCTTTCTTT.

The chain is built from TRBV5-1 and TRBJ2-5; 7 nucleotides line up with TRBD2. Germline V gene lookup returns CDR1 SGHRS and CDR2 YFSETQ. Losses at the gene ends were 6 bases for V and 4 bases for J; bases not matched to a gene: 12. This CDR3 is built from 15 residues. CDR3 residues: CASNPLAGARETQYF. The CDR3 bases are TGCGCCAGCAACCCCCTTGCGGGAGCCCGAGAGACCCAGTACTTC.

The chain links TRBV7-6 to TRBJ2-3; no clear D. The germline V and J ends were trimmed by 8 bases and 8 bases, with 17 bases remaining between them. The germline gives CDR1 SGHVS, CDR2 FNYEAQ. The CDR3 length is 13 residues. The CDR3, as DNA: TGTGCCAGCTCGGAGAGGCAGCCATCTACGCAGTATTTT. As protein: CASSERQPSTQYF. Supplemented by reference TRBV7-6 and TRBJ2-3, the full variable domain reads GAGVSQSPRYKVTKRGQDVALRCDPISGHVSLYWYRQALGQGPEFLTYFNYEAQQDKSGLPNDRFSAERPEGSISTLTIQRTEQRDSAMYRCASSERQPSTQYFGPGTRLTVL.

This chain uses TRBV4-2 with TRBJ1-3; D is perhaps TRBD1 (6 bases). V lost 4 bases, J lost 0 bases, and 13 bases lay in between. CDR1 is LGHNA and CDR2 is YNFKEQ in the germline V gene. This CDR3 is 16 amino acids long. The CDR3 coding sequence is TGTGCCAGCAGCCGGCCACAGGGAAACTCTGGAAACACCATATATTTT. Translating it yields CASSRPQGNSGNTIYF.

The rearrangement joins TRBV10-2 to TRBJ1-2; no reliable D call. The V gene's germline CDR1 is WSHSY and CDR2 SAAADI. V was trimmed by 2 bases and J by 0 bases, leaving 16 bases between them. The CDR3 runs 17 residues. As DNA, the CDR3 is TGCGCCAGCAGTGAGGCCCCCCCGCGGGGAGCTAACTATGGCTACACCTTC. This translates into CASSEAPPRGANYGYTF.

The V gene is TRBV28, the J gene TRBJ2-5, with D possibly matching TRBD1 (5 bases). CDR1 is MDHEN, CDR2 SYDVKM, per germline. This CDR3 spans 14 amino acids. Between the trimmed V and J ends, which lost 4 bases and 2 bases, there was a span of 11 bases. The chain's CDR3 is CASSSRQPQETQYF. In nucleotides, the CDR3 is TGTGCCAGCAGTTCAAGACAGCCACAAGAGACCCAGTACTTC.

This rearrangement joins TRBV20-1 to TRBJ2-1; D unresolved. Looked up from germline, CDR1 is DFQATT and CDR2 is SNEGSKA (reference sequence). CDR3 length equals 11 residues. The V gene lost 4 bases and the J gene lost 7 bases, with 8 bases spanning the gap. Written as DNA, the CDR3 is TGCAGTGCTATTGACTGGAATGAGCAGTTCTTC. Translation gives CSAIDWNEQFF.

V and J are TRBV18 and TRBJ2-2; D uncertain. The V end lost 5 bases, the J end lost 0 bases, and 7 bases lay between the germline ends. The CDR3 is made up of 14 amino acids. From germline, CDR1 is KGHSH and CDR2 LQKENI. CDR3 nucleotide sequence: TGTGCCAGCTCAACCCTACCGAACACCGGGGAGCTGTTTTTT. Translation: CASSTLPNTGELFF. The full variable domain, completed using reference TRBV18 and TRBJ2-2, is NAGVMQNPRHLVRRRGQEARLRCSPMKGHSHVYWYRQLPEEGLKFMVYLQKENIIDESGMPKERFSAEFPKEGPSILRIQQVVRGDSAAYFCASSTLPNTGELFFGEGSRLTVL.

This chain connects TRBV4-3 to TRBJ2-3; D remains ambiguous. With 0 bases removed from V and 3 bases from J, the gap between germline ends came to 7 bases. The CDR3 length is 14 residues. CDR1 LGHNA and CDR2 YSLEER come from the germline V gene. CDR3 region: CASSQDGRTDTQYF. DNA of the CDR3: TGCGCCAGCAGCCAAGATGGGCGTACAGATACGCAGTATTTT.

The table lists this clone with a count of one. The chain employs TRBV5-1 and TRBJ2-3; the match to TRBD2 covers 8 bases. The CDR3 extends over 15 amino acids. Germline V gene sequence: CDR1 SGHRS, CDR2 YFSETQ. Trimming removed 0 bases from V and 5 bases from J; junction bases left unmatched: 5. CDR3 DNA sequence: TGCGCCAGCAGCTTGGCGGGGGGGGACGGAGATACGCAGTATTTT. Its protein product is CASSLAGGDGDTQYF.

This clone was observed a handful of times. This sequence joins TRBV7-9 and TRBJ1-1; 7 bases map to TRBD1. V lost 7 bases and J lost 11; bases outside the gene matches: 10. CDR3 size: 12 residues. CDR1 SEHNR and CDR2 FQNEAQ come from the germline V gene (reference sequence). Here the CDR3 reads CASIIQGNRAFF. CDR3 DNA: TGTGCCAGCATCATACAGGGGAATCGGGCTTTCTTT.

This chain joins TRBV7-2 and TRBJ1-1; no firm D call. The CDR3 covers 13 residues. Per germline, CDR1 SGHTA and CDR2 FQGNSA. V was trimmed by 6 bases and J by 1 base, leaving 9 bases between them. The CDR3 DNA sequence: TGTGCCAGCAGGTTACAGACGAACACTGAAGCTTTCTTT. It codes for CASRLQTNTEAFF.

The table lists this clone with a count of one. This sequence joins TRBV10-3 and TRBJ2-5; 7 bases are shared with TRBD2. Germline values: CDR1 ENHRY, CDR2 SYGVKD. This CDR3 has 15 residues. The J segment lost 5 bases and the V segment lost 0 bases, leaving 6 bases of the junction unmatched. In nucleotides, the CDR3 is TGTGCCATCAGTGAGTCGACCCGTAGCGGGGAGACCCAGTACTTC. It translates to CAISESTRSGETQYF.

For this clone: Other DNA sequences in the same sample also yield this CDR3. This rearrangement joins TRBV5-1 to TRBJ2-5; 10 nucleotides line up with TRBD1. The CDR3 sequence is 14 residues long. Germline V gene sequence: CDR1 SGHRS, CDR2 YFSETQ. The V and J ends lost 4 bases and 2 bases, in that order; junction bases with no gene match: 2. CDR3 sequence: CASSTGQGQETQYF. DNA of the CDR3: TGCGCCAGCAGCACGGGACAGGGGCAAGAGACCCAGTACTTC.